Presented here are 18 T cell receptor beta chains from one specimen sequenced in a study of blood T cell repertoires in COVID-19. Using immunoSEQ multiplex PCR, the repertoire was profiled, and TCRdb retains in-frame clones only, with some absent. The sample has about 51,000 clones, around 83% seen once. Sequencing used peripheral blood. These receptors originate from a man aged 80 or over with active COVID-19.

The CDR3 spells CASSPLGQANSYEQYF. The CDR3 nucleotides are TGTGCCAGCTCACCACTCGGACAGGCGAACTCCTACGAGCAGTACTTC. The rearrangement joins TRBV18 to TRBJ2-7; 7 bases agree with TRBD1. From germline, CDR1 is KGHSH and CDR2 LQKENI. V lost 1 base to trimming and J lost 0 bases; unmatched junction nucleotides: 6. This CDR3 spans 16 amino acids.

The chain carries TRBV5-1 and TRBJ2-1; D possibly corresponds to TRBD2 (5 bases). The CDR3 consists of 14 residues. The germline V and J ends were trimmed by 4 bases and 5 bases, with 13 bases remaining between them. Germline values: CDR1 SGHRS, CDR2 YFSETQ. The CDR3 DNA sequence: TGCGCCAGCAGCCTTGGAGACGGGGACAATGAGCAGTTCTTC. Its translation is CASSLGDGDNEQFF.

V and J are TRBV9 and TRBJ2-2, with TRBD2 identical over 10 bases. The CDR3 extends over 16 amino acids. Germline loops: CDR1 SGDLS, CDR2 YYNGEE. Trimming took 3 bases from V and 5 from J; bases not matched to a gene: 7. CDR3 DNA sequence: TGTGCCAGCAGCGCACTAGCGGGAACTGGGACCGGGGAGCTGTTTTTT. Translation gives CASSALAGTGTGELFF.

The chain recombines TRBV9 with TRBJ2-1; 8 bases fit TRBD1. The V segment lost 2 bases and the J segment 0 bases; nucleotides outside the gene matches: 4. Germline CDR1 and CDR2: SGDLS and YYNGEE. There are 16 residues in the CDR3. This CDR3 is CASSVGTGGSYNEQFF. Written as DNA, the CDR3 is TGTGCCAGCAGCGTTGGCACAGGGGGCTCCTACAATGAGCAGTTCTTC.

This chain connects TRBV6-6 to TRBJ2-7, with D possibly matching TRBD2 (5 bases). Germline V gene data show CDR1 as MNHNY and CDR2 as SVGAGI (reference sequence). V lost 9 bases to trimming and J lost 5 bases, with 14 bases between them. The CDR3 is made up of 12 amino acids. The CDR3 spells CASRGRGNEQYF. The CDR3 DNA reads as TGTGCCAGTCGCGGACGGGGTAACGAGCAGTACTTC.

The chain has TRBV9 and TRBJ1-1; perhaps TRBD1 as D (6 bases). Germline assignment: CDR1 SGDLS and CDR2 YYNGEE. There are 15 residues in the CDR3. V dropped 3 bases and J dropped 1 base, with 13 bases sitting between them. DNA for the CDR3: TGTGCCAGCAGCGGATCCGGGACACCGAACACTGAAGCTTTCTTT. Its translation: CASSGSGTPNTEAFF.

The chain is built from TRBV11-2 and TRBJ1-2; the D gene is possibly TRBD1 (6 bases). Germline V gives CDR1 SGHAT, CDR2 FQNNGV. This CDR3 spans 15 amino acids. V lost 5 bases and J 8 bases, leaving 21 bases between the germline ends. CDR3 sequence (DNA): TGTGCCAGCAGCCGGAACCGGGACACGGTGAAAGGCTACACCTTC. Amino acids: CASSRNRDTVKGYTF.

The gene calls are TRBV25-1 and TRBJ1-5; D call uncertain. Trimming took 5 bases from V and 7 from J, leaving 12 bases between them. This CDR3 has 13 amino acids. The V gene's germline CDR1 is MGHDK and CDR2 SYGVNS. CDR3 nucleotides: TGTGCCAGCAGTCAGTCAGGCGAACAGCCCCAGCATTTT. Its translation is CASSQSGEQPQHF. The full variable domain, with the rest looked up from reference TRBV25-1 and TRBJ1-5, is EADIYQTPRYLVIGTGKKITLECSQTMGHDKMYWYQQDPGMELHLIHYSYGVNSTEKGDLSSESTVSRIRTEHFPLTLESARPSHTSQYLCASSQSGEQPQHFGDGTRLSIL.

This clone was counted only a few times. The chain joins TRBV7-2 to TRBJ2-3; 8 nucleotides align to TRBD1. With 1 base clipped from V and 3 bases from J, the junction kept 9 bases outside the gene matches. The length of the CDR3 is 17 residues. Germline assignment: CDR1 SGHTA and CDR2 FQGNSA. The CDR3 sequence is CASSLGTGMGITDTQYF. CDR3 nucleotides: TGTGCCAGCAGCTTAGGGACAGGGATGGGTATTACAGATACGCAGTATTTT.

The rearrangement uses TRBV5-1 and TRBJ1-1; perhaps TRBD1 as D (6 bases). Per the germline V gene, CDR1 is SGHRS and CDR2 is YFSETQ. CDR3 size: 17 residues. V was trimmed by 0 bases and J by 6 bases, leaving 21 bases between them. The CDR3 DNA reads TGCGCCAGCAGCTTGGGGGTGGGGGCCGGGACAAATTCTGAAGCTTTCTTT. Its translation: CASSLGVGAGTNSEAFF. Full variable domain (rest looked up from reference TRBV5-1 and TRBJ1-1): KAGVTQTPRYLIKTRGQQVTLSCSPISGHRSVSWYQQTPGQGLQFLFEYFSETQRNKGNFPGRFSGRQFSNSRSEMNVSTLELGDSALYLCASSLGVGAGTNSEAFFGQGTRLTVV.

The chain recombines TRBV5-5 with TRBJ1-2, with 8 bases identical to TRBD1. Trimming removed 0 bases from V and 3 bases from J; junction bases left unmatched: 4. Germline-derived CDR1 and CDR2 are SGHKS and YYEKEE (reference sequence). The CDR3 runs to 15 residues. The DNA of the CDR3 is TGTGCCAGCAGCTTGGCACTACAGGGGGACTATGGCTACACCTTC. Translated: CASSLALQGDYGYTF.

This clone has more than one count but fewer than ten. The chain uses TRBV6-2 or TRBV6-3 and TRBJ2-1, with 9 bases lining up with TRBD1. The CDR3 runs to 16 residues. V was pared by 6 bases and J by 2 bases, with 8 bases of the junction left unmatched. Germline-derived CDR1 and CDR2 are MNHEY and SVGEGT. The CDR3 DNA reads as TGTGCCAGCAGCCGGGACAGGGAGTATACCTACAATGAGCAGTTCTTC. Protein product: CASSRDREYTYNEQFF.

The chain is built from TRBV19 and TRBJ1-1; TRBD1 is a possible D gene (6 bases). CDR1 LNHDA and CDR2 SQIVND come from the germline V gene (reference sequence). The V gene lost 5 bases and the J gene lost 1 base, with 14 bases spanning the gap. This CDR3 contains 15 residues. CDR3 in DNA: TGTGCCAGTAGTCCCTCGGGGGGCCCGAACACTGAAGCTTTCTTT. The encoded protein is CASSPSGGPNTEAFF.

The chain uses TRBV7-9 and TRBJ2-2; D is unclear. CDR3 size: 14 residues. Germline-derived CDR1 and CDR2 are SEHNR and FQNEAQ (reference sequence). V lost 1 base, J lost 6 bases, and 9 bases lay in between. CDR3 protein: CASSLGREAGELFF. The CDR3, as DNA: TGTGCCAGCAGCTTAGGTCGCGAGGCCGGGGAGCTGTTTTTT.

The V and J genes are TRBV12-3 or TRBV12-4 and TRBJ2-7, with D possibly being TRBD1 (5 bases). The CDR3 is 11 residues long. V was trimmed by 5 bases and J by 5 bases, leaving 7 bases between them. DNA for the CDR3: TGTGCCAGCAGTAGGGGTGACGAGCAGTACTTC. This encodes CASSRGDEQYF.

The chain joins TRBV3-1 (or the pseudogene TRBV3-2) to TRBJ2-7, with 13 nucleotides matching TRBD2. V gave up 3 bases and J gave up 6 bases; unmatched junction bases: 2. CDR3 length: 14 residues. CDR1 and CDR2 from the germline V gene are LGHDT and YNNKEL (reference sequence). The CDR3 DNA reads TGTGCCAGCAGCCAGGGACTAGCGGGAAGCGAGCAGTACTTC. Protein: CASSQGLAGSEQYF.

The gene calls are TRBV5-6 and TRBJ1-5, with D possibly TRBD1 on 5 matching bases. Germline-derived CDR1 and CDR2 are SGHDT and YYEEEE. This CDR3 is built from 16 residues. V gave up 2 bases and J gave up 1 base, with 13 bases separating them. CDR3: CASSFQGPWSNQPQHF. CDR3 sequence (DNA): TGTGCCAGCAGCTTTCAGGGTCCATGGAGCAATCAGCCCCAGCATTTT.

This clone was picked up one time. This chain joins TRBV12-3 or TRBV12-4 and TRBJ2-1, with 11 bases identical to TRBD2. Trimming removed 5 bases from V and 11 bases from J; junction bases left unmatched: 5. This CDR3 has 13 amino acids. The CDR3 bases are TGTGCCAGCAGTCCCGGGACTAGCGGAAAGCAGTTCTTC. Its translation: CASSPGTSGKQFF.